These 29 T cell receptor beta chains came from one sample sequenced in a study of tumor-infiltrating lymphocytes in oesophageal squamous cell carcinoma. TCRdb fed the PCR reads into MiXCR, producing one record per CDR3 protein. The table has about 12,000 distinct CDR3 sequences, roughly half seen once. Source material: normal esophageal tissue next to the tumor. The receptors come from a male donor with esophageal squamous cell carcinoma.

The chain has TRBV27 and TRBJ1-1; tentatively, D is TRBD1 (5 bases). This CDR3 spans 15 amino acids. The V and J ends lost 5 bases and 4 bases respectively, with 17 bases between them. The germline V gene encodes CDR1 MNHEY and CDR2 SMNVEV (reference sequence). The CDR3 reads CASSTQERGSTEAFF. The CDR3 nucleotides are TGTGCCAGCAGTACACAGGAACGGGGGAGCACTGAAGCTTTCTTT.

This clonotype has just a few counts. A much larger clone differs by one base, so this may be a read error. CDR3 in amino acids: CASSEAQGSPYNEQYF. The CDR3 DNA reads TGTGCCAGCAGTGAAGCTCAGGGGTCTCCCTACAATGAGCAGTACTTC. V gene TRBV6-1 combines with J gene TRBJ2-7; possibly TRBD1 for D (6 bases). The length of the CDR3 is 16 residues. V shed 0 bases and J shed 7 bases, with 19 bases lying between them. Germline V gene data show CDR1 as MNHNS and CDR2 as SASEGT.

The genes are TRBV4-1 and TRBJ1-2, with D unclear. The length of the CDR3 is 17 residues. Germline values: CDR1 MGHRA, CDR2 YSYEKL. Trimming took off 0 bases at V and 7 bases at J, with 21 bases between the two ends. The CDR3 spells CASSQERASGLISGYTF. CDR3 DNA sequence: TGCGCCAGCAGCCAAGAAAGGGCGTCGGGTCTAATTTCTGGCTACACCTTC.

The rearrangement joins TRBV4-1 to TRBJ1-5; TRBD1 matches 11 bases. V shed 1 base, J shed 7 bases, and the junction held 3 bases outside the gene matches. The length of the CDR3 is 15 residues. CDR1 and CDR2 (germline): MGHRA, YSYEKL. The CDR3 is CASSQAGQGAQPQHF. Here the CDR3 DNA reads TGCGCCAGCAGCCAAGCTGGACAGGGGGCCCAGCCCCAGCATTTT.

Concerning this clonotype itself: Here the CDR3 omits its conserved ending phenylalanine or tryptophan, so a read error is the likely source. The DNA is left out, because the CDR3 cannot be placed on it with certainty; the CDR3 is given as TCRdb lists it. The chain has TRBV7-4 and TRBJ1-1. The germline CDR1 and CDR2 sequences are SGHVT and SQSDAQ. With termini counted, the CDR3 has 17 amino acids. This chain's CDR3 is CASSSGPSQQETQYFGP.

CDR3 in DNA: TGTGCCAGTAACTCGGGGGGGGCGGACGGGGCCAACGTCCTGACTTTC. Translation gives CASNSGGADGANVLTF. This rearrangement joins TRBV19 to TRBJ2-6; 8 nucleotides match TRBD2. The germline gives CDR1 LNHDA, CDR2 SQIVND (reference sequence). The V segment lost 7 bases and the J segment 4 bases; nucleotides outside the gene matches: 9. CDR3 length: 16 amino acids.

This clonotype showed up many times. The CDR3 spells CAIRGSTVEFF. The CDR3 DNA reads as TGTGCCATCCGGGGGAGTACGGTGGAGTTCTTC. J is TRBJ2-1 and V is TRBV27, with a possible D match to TRBD2 (6 bases). Trimming removed 10 bases from V and 14 bases from J, with 18 bases in between. Germline lookup yields CDR1 MNHEY and CDR2 SMNVEV (reference sequence). CDR3 length equals 11 residues.

The chain carries TRBV7-8 and TRBJ2-1; no firm D call. V lost 5 bases and J 1 base, leaving 18 bases between the germline ends. The CDR3 is made up of 17 amino acids. Germline V lookup: CDR1 SGHVS, CDR2 FQNEAQ. CDR3 DNA sequence: TGTGCCAGCAGCCTCTTCTTGGGAAGTACATCCTACAATGAGCAGTTCTTC. It yields the protein CASSLFLGSTSYNEQFF.

The chain combines TRBV28 with TRBJ2-1, with 12 nucleotides matching TRBD2. CDR1 is MDHEN and CDR2 is SYDVKM in the germline V gene. V lost 2 bases, J lost 3 bases, and 8 bases stayed unmatched. CDR3 length: 18 amino acids. CDR3 region: CASSLGGTSGRHYNEQFF. DNA for the CDR3: TGTGCCAGCAGTTTAGGGGGAACTAGCGGGAGGCACTACAATGAGCAGTTCTTC. Combining the CDR3 with reference TRBV28 and TRBJ2-1 gives the whole variable domain DVKVTQSSRYLVKRTGEKVFLECVQDMDHENMFWYRQDPGLGLRLIYFSYDVKMKEKGDIPEGYSVSREKKERFSLILESASTNQTSMYLCASSLGGTSGRHYNEQFFGPGTRLTVL.

In regard to this clonotype: Compared with germline, one end of the junction differs, possibly owing to a read error. The chain links TRBV4-1 to TRBJ2-1; 8 nucleotides match TRBD2. The V gene's germline CDR1 is MGHRA and CDR2 YSYEKL. This CDR3 is 14 amino acids long. The CDR3 is CASSQELAGNEQFF. CDR3 nucleotide sequence: TGTGCCAGCAGCCAAGAGCTAGCGGGCAATGAGCAGTTCTTC.

Judged by abundance, this clonotype is medium-sized (0.01 to 0.1%). The rearrangement links TRBV11-2 to TRBJ2-7, with TRBD1 as a possible D gene (6 bases). The germline V gene encodes CDR1 SGHAT and CDR2 FQNNGV. The CDR3 sequence is 14 residues long. The ends were cut back, 2 bases at V and 0 bases at J, with 8 bases in the middle. The CDR3 DNA sequence: TGTGCCAGCAGCTTACAGGGGATCTCCTACGAGCAGTACTTC. This encodes CASSLQGISYEQYF. Together with reference TRBV11-2 and TRBJ2-7, the CDR3 gives the full variable domain: EAGVAQSPRYKIIEKRQSVAFWCNPISGHATLYWYQQILGQGPKLLIQFQNNGVVDDSQLPKDRFSAERLKGVDSTLKIQPAKLEDSAVYLCASSLQGISYEQYFGPGTRLTVT.

This clonotype was recorded at least ten times. The chain recombines TRBV11-2 with TRBJ2-1; no clear D gene. CDR1 SGHAT and CDR2 FQNNGV come from the germline V gene. The V and J ends lost 3 bases and 0 bases respectively, with 9 bases between them. This CDR3 contains 15 residues. The CDR3 region has the DNA TGTGCCAGCAGCTTGCGACAAAGCTCCTACAATGAGCAGTTCTTC. Residues: CASSLRQSSYNEQFF.

This clonotype was recorded at least ten times. V usage is TRBV5-1 and J usage is TRBJ2-1; no clear D. V lost 4 bases to trimming and J lost 5 bases, with 10 bases between them. The length of the CDR3 is 13 residues. Germline V CDR1 and CDR2: SGHRS, YFSETQ. The CDR3 DNA sequence: TGCGCCAGCAGCCCCCGGGTTAACAATGAGCAGTTCTTC. As protein: CASSPRVNNEQFF.

Ten or more counts support this clonotype. The chain recombines TRBV6-5 with TRBJ2-5; D not resolved. V lost 0 bases, J lost 0 bases, and 2 bases lay in between. The CDR3 is 13 residues long. Germline loops: CDR1 MNHEY, CDR2 SVGAGI. CDR3 in amino acids: CASSYSNQETQYF. In DNA form, the CDR3 reads TGTGCCAGCAGTTACTCGAACCAAGAGACCCAGTACTTC.

This clonotype is medium-sized (0.01 to 0.1%) within its sample. The chain joins TRBV7-2 to TRBJ2-7; D possibly corresponds to TRBD1 (6 bases). The V end was cut by 5 bases, the J end by 3 bases, with 11 bases between. Germline V gene lookup returns CDR1 SGHTA and CDR2 FQGNSA. The CDR3 extends over 13 amino acids. The CDR3 coding sequence is TGTGCCAGCAGCCGCCGACAGGTCTACGAGCAGTACTTC. This translates into CASSRRQVYEQYF.

This clonotype was found many times. The J gene is TRBJ2-7, the V gene TRBV12-3 or TRBV12-4; tentative D call: TRBD1 (5 bases). This CDR3 spans 13 amino acids. The V gene lost 6 bases and the J gene lost 3 bases, with 12 bases spanning the gap. This CDR3 is CASSRTGNYEQYF. In DNA, the CDR3 is TGTGCCAGCAGCCGTACAGGAAACTACGAGCAGTACTTC.

This clonotype has at least ten counts. The chain employs TRBV27 and TRBJ1-1; D remains unclear. The germline CDR1 and CDR2 sequences are MNHEY and SMNVEV (reference sequence). Deletions cut 10 bases from V and 0 bases from J, with 12 bases between. This CDR3 is built from 13 residues. CDR3 amino acids: CAKTDKMNTEAFF. The CDR3 region has the DNA TGTGCCAAAACTGACAAGATGAACACTGAAGCTTTCTTT.

This clonotype was recorded a few times. The chain recombines TRBV19 with TRBJ2-1, with 9 bases lining up with TRBD1. With the DNA end fitting TRBJ2-5 better, the J assignment may be wrong. Germline-derived CDR1 and CDR2 are LNHDA and SQIVND (reference sequence). CDR3 length equals 13 residues. The CDR3 sequence: CASSMTGGETQYF. The CDR3 nucleotides are TGTGCCAGTAGTATGACAGGGGGGGAGACCCAGTACTTC.

V usage is TRBV7-6 and J usage is TRBJ2-3; 7 bases agree with TRBD2. The DNA matches TRBJ2-4 better at its end, which makes the J call doubtful. The CDR3 extends over 13 amino acids. CDR1 and CDR2 from the germline V gene are SGHVS and FNYEAQ. CDR3 nucleotides: TGTGCCAGCAGCTTAGAGGGACTAAGCATTCAGTACTTC. It specifies CASSLEGLSIQYF.

By share, this clonotype ranks as medium-sized. This chain's CDR3 is CASSLNQAGGPSSLETQYF. Here the CDR3 DNA reads TGTGCCAGCAGTTTAAATCAAGCGGGGGGCCCCTCTTCCTTAGAGACCCAGTACTTC. V and J are TRBV12-3 or TRBV12-4 and TRBJ2-5, with 9 bases fitting TRBD2. The V gene end was trimmed by 2 bases and the J gene end by 4 bases; junction bases not matched to a gene: 17. There are 19 residues in the CDR3.

The chain carries TRBV7-8 and TRBJ2-1; D remains ambiguous. The V end was cut by 5 bases, the J end by 0 bases, with 17 bases between. This CDR3 region has 17 residues. Looked up from germline, CDR1 is SGHVS and CDR2 is FQNEAQ. The CDR3 reads CASSLGTLKSSYNEQFF. For the CDR3, the DNA is TGTGCCAGCAGCCTGGGAACGTTAAAAAGCTCCTACAATGAGCAGTTCTTC.

The chain employs TRBV24-1 and TRBJ2-5, with 9 bases aligning to TRBD2. The CDR3 is made up of 17 amino acids. Trimming at V came to 0 bases and at J to 5 bases, leaving 9 bases not matched to a gene. Germline V gives CDR1 KGHDR, CDR2 SFDVKD. The CDR3 DNA follows: TGTGCCACCAGTGATTTGCCTCGGGCTAGCGGGAAGGAGACCCAGTACTTC. It encodes CATSDLPRASGKETQYF.

This clonotype was seen ten or more times. The V call is TRBV12-5, the J call TRBJ1-1; D remains ambiguous. This CDR3 region has 17 residues. V lost 0 bases, J lost 0 bases, and 14 bases lay in between. CDR1 and CDR2 from the germline V gene are LGHNT and FRNRAP. In DNA form, the CDR3 reads TGTGCTAGTGGTTTGGTACTTGAAAGGGATCTGAACACTGAAGCTTTCTTT. Residues: CASGLVLERDLNTEAFF.

The chain joins TRBV6-6 to TRBJ2-3; D perhaps matches TRBD2 (6 bases). Per germline, CDR1 MNHNY and CDR2 SVGAGI (reference sequence). The CDR3 contains 15 residues. Deletions cut 2 bases from V and 11 bases from J, with 20 bases between. CDR3 residues: CASSYDDGSGYEQYF. In DNA form, the CDR3 reads TGTGCCAGCAGTTACGATGACGGGAGCGGCTACGAGCAGTATTTT.

This clonotype was observed once. The V gene is TRBV18, the J gene TRBJ2-7; 7 positions match TRBD1. The DNA end favors TRBJ2-5, so the J call may be wrong. Germline lookup yields CDR1 KGHSH and CDR2 LQKENI. The CDR3 runs to 14 residues. The CDR3 nucleotides are TGTGCCAGCTCACCACGACAGGGACAAGAGACCCAGTACTTC. Translation: CASSPRQGQETQYF.

This clonotype was picked up many times. The genes are TRBV6-6 and TRBJ2-5; a possible D gene is TRBD1 (5 bases). The CDR3 covers 16 residues. The germline V gene has CDR1 MNHNY and CDR2 SVGAGI (reference sequence). Trimming pared 1 base from V and 0 bases from J, leaving 12 bases between. CDR3 DNA: TGTGCCAGCAGTTACTTTCCGCAGGGTAACCAAGAGACCCAGTACTTC. Protein: CASSYFPQGNQETQYF.

This clonotype was found a few times. This chain links TRBV7-6 with TRBJ2-1; either TRBD1 or TRBD2 may supply D (5 bases each). Trimming cost V 6 bases and J 9 bases, with 33 bases left between them. CDR1 and CDR2 from the germline V gene are SGHVS and FNYEAQ. The CDR3 has 19 residues. The CDR3 reads CASSQSDGLATVGQFEQFF. The CDR3 nucleotides are TGTGCCAGCAGTCAAAGCGACGGACTGGCCACGGTAGGACAATTTGAGCAGTTCTTC.

The rearrangement links TRBV7-9 to TRBJ2-5, with D possibly being TRBD2 (6 bases). The CDR3 is 14 residues long. The germline V and J ends were trimmed by 7 bases and 11 bases, with 23 bases remaining between them. The germline V gene encodes CDR1 SEHNR and CDR2 FQNEAQ (reference sequence). Written as DNA, the CDR3 is TGTGCCAGCACTAGGACTACCGATAGGATAGAGCAGTACTTC. This translates into CASTRTTDRIEQYF.

This chain links TRBV7-9 with TRBJ1-1; perhaps TRBD1 as D (6 bases). The CDR3 totals 16 residues. CDR1 is SEHNR and CDR2 is FQNEAQ in the germline V gene (reference sequence). V dropped 5 bases and J dropped 0 bases, with 16 bases sitting between them. The CDR3 bases are TGTGCCAGCAGCATATCGGGGAGGGGGATGAACACTGAAGCTTTCTTT. This sequence encodes CASSISGRGMNTEAFF.